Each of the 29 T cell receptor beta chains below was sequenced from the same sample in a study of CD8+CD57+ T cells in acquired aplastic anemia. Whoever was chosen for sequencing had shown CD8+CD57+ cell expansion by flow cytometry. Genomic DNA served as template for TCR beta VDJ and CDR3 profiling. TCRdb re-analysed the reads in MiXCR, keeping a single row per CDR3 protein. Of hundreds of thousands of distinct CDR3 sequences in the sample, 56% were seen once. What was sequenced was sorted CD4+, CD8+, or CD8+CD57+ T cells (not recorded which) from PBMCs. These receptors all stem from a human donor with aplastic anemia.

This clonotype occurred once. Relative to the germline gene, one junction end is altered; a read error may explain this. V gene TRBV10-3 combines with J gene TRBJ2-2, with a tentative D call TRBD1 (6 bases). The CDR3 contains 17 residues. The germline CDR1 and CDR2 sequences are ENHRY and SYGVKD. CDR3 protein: CASSPASGVANTGELFF. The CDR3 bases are TGTGCCAGCAGTCCGGCTTCAGGGGTGGCGAACACCGGGGAGCTGTTTTTT.

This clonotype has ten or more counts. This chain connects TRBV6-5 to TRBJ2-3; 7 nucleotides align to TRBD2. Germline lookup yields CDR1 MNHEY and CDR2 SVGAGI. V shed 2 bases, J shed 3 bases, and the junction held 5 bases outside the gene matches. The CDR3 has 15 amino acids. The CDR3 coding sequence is TGTGCCAGCAGTTACAGTCTAGCGGCGACAGATACGCAGTATTTT. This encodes CASSYSLAATDTQYF.

The CDR3 bases are TGTGCCAGCAGCTATACAGGGTTGTCACCCCTCCACTTT. Translation gives CASSYTGLSPLHF. The J gene is TRBJ1-6, the V gene TRBV7-3; possible D gene TRBD1, 6 bases. The V end was cut by 4 bases, the J end by 10 bases, with 11 bases between. CDR1 is SGHTA and CDR2 is FQGTGA in the germline V gene. There are 13 residues in the CDR3.

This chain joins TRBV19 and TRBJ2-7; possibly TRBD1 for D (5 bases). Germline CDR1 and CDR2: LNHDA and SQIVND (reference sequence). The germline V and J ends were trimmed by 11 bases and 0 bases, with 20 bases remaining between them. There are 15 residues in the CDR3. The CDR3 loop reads CASCPDSIGSYEQYF. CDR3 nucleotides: TGTGCCTCTTGCCCCGACAGCATAGGCTCCTACGAGCAGTACTTC. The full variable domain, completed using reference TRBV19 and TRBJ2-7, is DGGITQSPKYLFRKEGQNVTLSCEQNLNHDAMYWYRQDPGQGLRLIYYSQIVNDFQKGDIAEGYSVSREKKESFPLTVTSAQKNPTAFYLCASCPDSIGSYEQYFGPGTRLTVT.

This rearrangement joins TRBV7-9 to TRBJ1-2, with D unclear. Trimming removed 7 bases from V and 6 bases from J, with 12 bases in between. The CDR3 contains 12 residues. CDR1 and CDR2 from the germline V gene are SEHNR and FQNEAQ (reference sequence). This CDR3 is CASTSAGHGYTF. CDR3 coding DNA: TGTGCCAGCACCAGCGCGGGCCATGGCTACACCTTC.

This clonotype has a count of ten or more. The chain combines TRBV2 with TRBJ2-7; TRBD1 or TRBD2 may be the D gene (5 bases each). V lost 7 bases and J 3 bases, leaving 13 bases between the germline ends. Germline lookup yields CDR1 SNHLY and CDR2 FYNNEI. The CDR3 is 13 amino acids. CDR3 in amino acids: CASKGDQSYEQYF. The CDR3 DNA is TGTGCCAGCAAAGGGGACCAGAGCTACGAGCAGTACTTC.

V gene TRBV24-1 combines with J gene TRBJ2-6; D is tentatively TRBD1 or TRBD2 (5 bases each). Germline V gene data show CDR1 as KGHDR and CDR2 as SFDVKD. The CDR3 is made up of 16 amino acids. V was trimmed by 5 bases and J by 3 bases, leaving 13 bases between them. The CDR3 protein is CATSASGAGGANVLTF. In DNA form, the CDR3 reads TGTGCCACCAGTGCCTCCGGGGCAGGTGGGGCCAACGTCCTGACTTTC.

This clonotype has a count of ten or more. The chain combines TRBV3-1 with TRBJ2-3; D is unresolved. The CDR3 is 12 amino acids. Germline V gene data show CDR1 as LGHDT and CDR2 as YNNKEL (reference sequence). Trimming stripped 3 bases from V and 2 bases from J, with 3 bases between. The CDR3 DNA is TGTGCCAGCAGCCAGGCCACAGATACGCAGTATTTT. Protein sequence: CASSQATDTQYF.

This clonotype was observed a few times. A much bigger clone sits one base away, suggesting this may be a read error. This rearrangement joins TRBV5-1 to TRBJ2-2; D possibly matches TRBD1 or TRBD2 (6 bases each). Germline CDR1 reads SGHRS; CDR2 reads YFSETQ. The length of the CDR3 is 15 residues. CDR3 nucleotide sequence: TGCGCCAGCAGCTTGGCCAGGGGAGGAACCGGGGAGCTGCTTTTT. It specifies CASSLARGGTGELLF. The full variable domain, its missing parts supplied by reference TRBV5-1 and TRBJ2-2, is KAGVTQTPRYLIKTRGQQVTLSCSPISGHRSVSWYQQTPGQGLQFLFEYFSETQRNKGNFPGRFSGRQFSNSRSEMNVSTLELGDSALYLCASSLARGGTGELLFGEGSRLTVL.

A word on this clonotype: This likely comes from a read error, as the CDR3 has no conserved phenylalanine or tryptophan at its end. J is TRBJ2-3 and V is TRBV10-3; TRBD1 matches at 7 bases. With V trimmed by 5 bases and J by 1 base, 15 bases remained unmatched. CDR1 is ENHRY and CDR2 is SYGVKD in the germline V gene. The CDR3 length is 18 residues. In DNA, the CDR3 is TGTGCCATCAGTTTTGGGACATCGAGGGGGCTTCGCACAGATACGCAGTATCTT. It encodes CAISFGTSRGLRTDTQYL.

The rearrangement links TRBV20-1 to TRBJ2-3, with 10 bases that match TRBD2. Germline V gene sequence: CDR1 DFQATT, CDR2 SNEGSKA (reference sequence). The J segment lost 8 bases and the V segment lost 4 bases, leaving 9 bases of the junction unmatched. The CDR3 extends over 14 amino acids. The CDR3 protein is CSATSGRISGTQYF. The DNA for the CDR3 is TGCAGTGCTACTAGCGGGAGAATATCAGGTACGCAGTATTTT.

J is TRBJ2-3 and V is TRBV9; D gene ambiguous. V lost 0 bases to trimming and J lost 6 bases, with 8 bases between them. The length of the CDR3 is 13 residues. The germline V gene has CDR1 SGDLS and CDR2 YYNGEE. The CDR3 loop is CASSVAPRDTQYF. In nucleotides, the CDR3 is TGTGCCAGCAGCGTAGCTCCAAGGGATACGCAGTATTTT.

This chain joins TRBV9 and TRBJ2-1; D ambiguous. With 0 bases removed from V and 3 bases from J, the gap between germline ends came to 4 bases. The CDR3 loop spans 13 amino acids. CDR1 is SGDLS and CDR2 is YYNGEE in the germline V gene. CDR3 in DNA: TGTGCCAGCAGCGTAGCAGTCTACAATGAGCAGTTCTTC. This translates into CASSVAVYNEQFF.

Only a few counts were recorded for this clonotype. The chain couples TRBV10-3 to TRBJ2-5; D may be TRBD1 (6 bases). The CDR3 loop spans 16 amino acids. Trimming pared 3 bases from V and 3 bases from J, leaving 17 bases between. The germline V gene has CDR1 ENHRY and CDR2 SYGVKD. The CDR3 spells CAISDPGGTYEETQYF. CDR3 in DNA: TGTGCCATCAGTGACCCCGGTGGGACATATGAAGAGACCCAGTACTTC.

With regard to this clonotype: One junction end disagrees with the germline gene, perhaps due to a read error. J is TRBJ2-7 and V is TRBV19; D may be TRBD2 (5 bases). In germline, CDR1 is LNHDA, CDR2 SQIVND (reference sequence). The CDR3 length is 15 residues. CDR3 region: CASSINSAGRYEQHF. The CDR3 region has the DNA TGCGCCAGTAGTATAAATTCTGCGGGCAGATACGAGCAGCACTTC.

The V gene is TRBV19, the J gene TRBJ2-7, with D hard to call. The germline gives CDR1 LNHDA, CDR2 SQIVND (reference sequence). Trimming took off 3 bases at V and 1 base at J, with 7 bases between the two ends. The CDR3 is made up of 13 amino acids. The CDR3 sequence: CASSMYRSYEQYF. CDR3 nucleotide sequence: TGTGCCAGTAGTATGTACAGATCCTACGAGCAGTACTTC.

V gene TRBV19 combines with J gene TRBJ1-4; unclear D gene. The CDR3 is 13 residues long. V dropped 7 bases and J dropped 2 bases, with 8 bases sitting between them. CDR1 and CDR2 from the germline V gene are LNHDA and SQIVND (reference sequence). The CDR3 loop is CASTDRTNEKLFF. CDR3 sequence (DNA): TGTGCCAGTACCGATAGGACTAATGAAAAACTGTTTTTT.

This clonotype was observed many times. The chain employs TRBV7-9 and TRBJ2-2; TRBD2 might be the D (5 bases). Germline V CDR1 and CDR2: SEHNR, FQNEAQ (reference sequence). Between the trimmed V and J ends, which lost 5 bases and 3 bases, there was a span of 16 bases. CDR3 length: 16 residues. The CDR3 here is CASSGPGSLYTGELFF. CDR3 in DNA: TGTGCCAGCAGCGGTCCGGGATCTTTATACACCGGGGAGCTGTTTTTT. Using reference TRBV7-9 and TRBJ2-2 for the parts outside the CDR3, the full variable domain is DTGVSQNPRHKITKRGQNVTFRCDPISEHNRLYWYRQTLGQGPEFLTYFQNEAQLEKSRLLSDRFSAERPKGSFSTLEIQRTEQGDSAMYLCASSGPGSLYTGELFFGEGSRLTVL.

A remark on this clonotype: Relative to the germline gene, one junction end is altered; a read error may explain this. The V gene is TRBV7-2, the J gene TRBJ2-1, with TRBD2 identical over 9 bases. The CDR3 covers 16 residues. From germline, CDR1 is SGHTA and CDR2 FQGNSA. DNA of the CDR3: TGTGCTAGCAGCTTAGGGATCGGTAGACTAGCGGAGGGTTGGTTCTTC. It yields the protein CASSLGIGRLAEGWFF.

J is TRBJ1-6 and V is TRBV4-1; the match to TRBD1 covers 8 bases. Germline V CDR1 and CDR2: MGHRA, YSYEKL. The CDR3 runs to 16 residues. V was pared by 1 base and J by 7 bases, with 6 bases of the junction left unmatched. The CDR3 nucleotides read TGCGCCAGCAGCCAAGTTGAGGGACAGGCCAATTCACCCCTCCACTTT. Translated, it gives CASSQVEGQANSPLHF.

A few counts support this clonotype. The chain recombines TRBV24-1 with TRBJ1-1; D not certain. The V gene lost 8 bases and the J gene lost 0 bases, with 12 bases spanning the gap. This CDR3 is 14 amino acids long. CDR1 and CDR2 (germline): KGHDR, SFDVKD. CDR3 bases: TGTGCCACCAAGTCGGCGGATATGAACACTGAAGCTTTCTTT. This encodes CATKSADMNTEAFF.

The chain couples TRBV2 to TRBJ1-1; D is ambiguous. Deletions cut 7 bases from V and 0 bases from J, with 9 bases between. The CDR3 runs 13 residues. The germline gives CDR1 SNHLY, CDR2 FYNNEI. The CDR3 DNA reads TGTGCCAGCAATCAGTACATGAACACTGAAGCTTTCTTT. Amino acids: CASNQYMNTEAFF.

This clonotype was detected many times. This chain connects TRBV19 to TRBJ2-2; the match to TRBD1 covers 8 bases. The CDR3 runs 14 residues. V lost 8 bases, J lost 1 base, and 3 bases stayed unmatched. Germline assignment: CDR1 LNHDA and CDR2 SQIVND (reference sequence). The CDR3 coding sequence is TGTGCCAGTGGGGGGACAGGGAACACCGGGGAGCTGTTTTTT. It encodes CASGGTGNTGELFF.

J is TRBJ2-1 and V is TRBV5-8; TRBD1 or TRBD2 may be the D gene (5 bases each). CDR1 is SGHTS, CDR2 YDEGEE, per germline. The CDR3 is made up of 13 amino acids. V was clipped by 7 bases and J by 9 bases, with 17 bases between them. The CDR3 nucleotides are TGTGCCAGCTCCGGGACCTACGACAGTGAGCAGTTCTTC. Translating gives CASSGTYDSEQFF.

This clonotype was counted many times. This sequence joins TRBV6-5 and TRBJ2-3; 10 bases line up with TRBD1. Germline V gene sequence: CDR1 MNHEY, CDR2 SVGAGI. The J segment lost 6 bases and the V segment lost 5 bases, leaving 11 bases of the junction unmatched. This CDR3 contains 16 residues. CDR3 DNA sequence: TGTGCCAGCAGTAGACAGGGGGCTTTGGCAACGGATACGCAGTATTTT. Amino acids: CASSRQGALATDTQYF.

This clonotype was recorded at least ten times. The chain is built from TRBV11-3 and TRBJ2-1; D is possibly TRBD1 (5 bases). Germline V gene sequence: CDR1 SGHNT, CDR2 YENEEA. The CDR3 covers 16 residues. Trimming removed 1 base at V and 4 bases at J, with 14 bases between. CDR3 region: CASSLGGWVRYNEQFF. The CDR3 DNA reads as TGTGCCAGCAGCTTAGGGGGCTGGGTGCGATACAATGAGCAGTTCTTC.

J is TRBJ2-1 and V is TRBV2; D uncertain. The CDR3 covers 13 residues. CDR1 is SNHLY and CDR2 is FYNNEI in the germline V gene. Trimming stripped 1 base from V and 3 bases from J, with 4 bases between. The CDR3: CASSEVVYNEQFF. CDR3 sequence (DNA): TGTGCCAGCAGTGAAGTGGTCTACAATGAGCAGTTCTTC.

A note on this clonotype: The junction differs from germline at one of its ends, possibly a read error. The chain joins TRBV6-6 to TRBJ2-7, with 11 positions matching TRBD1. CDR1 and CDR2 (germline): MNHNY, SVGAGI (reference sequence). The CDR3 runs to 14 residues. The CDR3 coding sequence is TGTGCCAGCTGTTATGGGACAGGGGGTCAAGAGCAGTACTTC. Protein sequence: CASCYGTGGQEQYF.

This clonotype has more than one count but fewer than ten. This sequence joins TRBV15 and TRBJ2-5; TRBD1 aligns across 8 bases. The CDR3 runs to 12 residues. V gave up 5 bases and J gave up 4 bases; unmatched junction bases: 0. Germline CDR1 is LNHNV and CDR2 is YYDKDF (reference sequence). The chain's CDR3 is CATSGQGETQYF. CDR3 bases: TGTGCCACCAGCGGACAGGGAGAGACCCAGTACTTC.